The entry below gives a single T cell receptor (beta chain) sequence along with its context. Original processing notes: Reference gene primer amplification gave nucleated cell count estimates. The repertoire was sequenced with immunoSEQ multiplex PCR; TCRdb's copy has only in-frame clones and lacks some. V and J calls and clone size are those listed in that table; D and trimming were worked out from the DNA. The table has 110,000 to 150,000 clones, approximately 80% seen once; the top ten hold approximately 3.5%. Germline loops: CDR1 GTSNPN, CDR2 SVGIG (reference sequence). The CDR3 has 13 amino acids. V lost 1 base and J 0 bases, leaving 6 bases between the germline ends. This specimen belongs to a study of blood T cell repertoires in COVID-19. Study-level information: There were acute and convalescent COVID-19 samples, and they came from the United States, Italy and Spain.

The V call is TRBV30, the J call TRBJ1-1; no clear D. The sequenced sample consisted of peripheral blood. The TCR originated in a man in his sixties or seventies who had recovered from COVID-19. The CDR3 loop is CAWSGAMNTEAFF. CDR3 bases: TGTGCCTGGAGTGGGGCTATGAACACTGAAGCTTTCTTT.